This T cell receptor beta chain was identified in a study of shared clonotypes between healthy human individuals. Study information: Donor ages ranged 18 to 49 years: a couple of women, a few men. General study findings and limits: Clonotypes that were shared across a few donors made up about 5.1% of naive CD4 clonotypes. Memory subsets generally showed smaller estimated richness than naive subsets did.

Notes on this clone: As yet, its antigen is unknown.

Assay execution proceeded at the deep level. Clones were sequenced by immunoSEQ multiplex PCR, and TCRdb holds only the in-frame ones, with some missing. The repertoire holds under 85,000 clones, with 60% to 70% as singletons. The origin of this receptor is a man aged 25-40 years in good health. The sample taken for sequencing was memory CD8+ T cells sorted from blood. Subset indicated: CD45RO+ cells pooled with CCR7-negative TemRA cells.

The CDR3 coding sequence is TGTGCCAGCAACTGGTATGAACTAGAGATCAATGAGCAGTTCTTC. Its translation: CASNWYELEINEQFF. The V gene is TRBV7-9, the J gene TRBJ2-1; D is possibly TRBD2 (5 bases). The CDR3 consists of 15 residues. Germline CDR1 and CDR2: SEHNR and FQNEAQ (reference sequence). Deletions cut 7 bases from V and 6 bases from J, with 19 bases between.